A single sample is the source of the 8 T cell receptor beta chains below, sequenced in a study of cytomegalovirus exposure and HLA in healthy donors. PCR primers comprised 60 Vbeta and 13 Jbeta primers. Sequenced by immunoSEQ multiplex PCR; TCRdb stores in-frame clones only, minus some. The table has approximately 220,000 clones, 60% to 80% seen once. Sequenced input: PBMCs. These receptors were obtained from a young man in good health and CMV-seronegative.

This clone is a singleton in its sample. This chain connects TRBV7-8 to TRBJ2-3; 7 positions agree with TRBD1. Germline V gene data show CDR1 as SGHVS and CDR2 as FQNEAQ. This CDR3 is 14 amino acids long. V dropped 5 bases and J dropped 1; count of bases not matched to a gene: 3. The CDR3 DNA sequence: TGTGCCAGCAGCAGGACAGGCCGCACAGATACGCAGTATTTT. Translation: CASSRTGRTDTQYF.

The rearrangement joins TRBV30 to TRBJ2-5, with a weak D call TRBD2 (5 bases). V was shortened by 4 bases and J by 2 bases, with 11 bases between the two germline ends. Germline V CDR1 and CDR2: GTSNPN, SVGIG (reference sequence). The CDR3 spans 13 residues. CDR3 in DNA: TGTGCCTGGACACCTCGAGGGCAAGAGACCCAGTACTTC. This sequence encodes CAWTPRGQETQYF.

The rearrangement links TRBV4-1 to TRBJ2-5; TRBD1 aligns across 9 bases. J was trimmed by 2 bases and V by 3 bases; bases with no gene match: 13. The CDR3 totals 18 residues. Germline CDR1 MGHRA, CDR2 YSYEKL. The CDR3 spells CASSHIPGQGGGQETQYF. CDR3 sequence (DNA): TGCGCCAGCAGCCATATTCCGGGACAGGGAGGCGGGCAAGAGACCCAGTACTTC.

This chain uses TRBV30 with TRBJ2-5; D may be TRBD2 (6 bases). The DNA end is a closer match to TRBJ2-7, so the J assignment may be wrong. The CDR3 runs 13 residues. Germline CDR1 GTSNPN, CDR2 SVGIG (reference sequence). The CDR3 DNA reads TGTGCCTGGAGTGTGGGGGGAGGCTACGAGCAGTACTTC. It codes for CAWSVGGGYEQYF.

The rearrangement joins TRBV4-2 to TRBJ2-7; D remains ambiguous. Per germline, CDR1 LGHNA and CDR2 YNFKEQ. CDR3 length equals 15 residues. V dropped 0 bases and J dropped 0 bases, with 9 bases sitting between them. This CDR3 is CASSQDRWSSYEQYF. The CDR3 DNA follows: TGTGCCAGCAGCCAAGATAGGTGGAGCTCCTACGAGCAGTACTTC.

The chain carries TRBV19 and TRBJ2-6, with D uncertain. The germline V gene has CDR1 LNHDA and CDR2 SQIVND (reference sequence). The CDR3 contains 16 residues. V was cut by 4 bases and J by 0 bases, with 10 bases left in between. For the CDR3, the DNA is TGTGCCAGTAGTACCCAACAGCTCTCTGGGGCCAACGTCCTGACTTTC. Translated, it gives CASSTQQLSGANVLTF.

CDR3 DNA: TGTGCCAGCAGCGGAGCCCCGGGACAGCCGCTGAACACCGGGGAGCTGTTTTTT. Protein sequence: CASSGAPGQPLNTGELFF. This rearrangement joins TRBV9 to TRBJ2-2, with 7 bases identical to TRBD1. This CDR3 spans 18 amino acids. Germline V CDR1 and CDR2: SGDLS, YYNGEE. The V gene end was trimmed by 3 bases and the J gene end by 1 base; junction bases not matched to a gene: 12.

The chain carries TRBV6-6 and TRBJ2-7; 9 nucleotides align to TRBD1. The CDR3 totals 14 residues. Trimming removed 7 bases from V and 2 bases from J; junction bases left unmatched: 6. Germline values: CDR1 MNHNY, CDR2 SVGAGI (reference sequence). The DNA of the CDR3 is TGTGCCAGCACCTCGGGACAGGGCGCCTACGAGCAGTACTTC. Its translation is CASTSGQGAYEQYF.